There are many counts of the clone carrying this TCR beta chain. Its antigen is not identified. This sample was taken from a study of T cells after yellow fever vaccination. Turning to the study itself: Preparation of fractions with low cell numbers was performed using SMART-Seq v4 Ultra Low Input.

Germline CDR1 KGHSH, CDR2 LQKENI. This CDR3 comprises 12 residues. After removal of 3 bases from V and 14 bases from J, the junction contained 4 bases not matched to a gene. It was through 5'RACE template switching that TCR cDNA was made, with a universal primer site and UMIs added. TCRdb analysed the 5' RACE reads with MiXCR anew, one entry per CDR3 protein. This table has roughly 150,000 distinct CDR3 sequences, under 7% appearing once. Findings of the study overall: Of the clonotypes, a small share occurred in both CD4 and CD8 compartments. Detected again after the booster were most primary-vaccination clones, at nearly 97% CD4 and about 89% CD8.

The receptor was isolated from a man younger than 45 who received the YFV17D yellow fever vaccine. This material consisted of CD4+ T cells sorted from PBMCs, taken 10 days after the yellow fever booster vaccination. The V gene is TRBV18, the J gene TRBJ2-1; 10 bases line up with TRBD1. Here the CDR3 reads CASSPSGTGEFF. In DNA form, the CDR3 reads TGTGCCAGCTCACCCTCCGGGACAGGGGAGTTCTTC.